This TCR beta chain was sequenced during a study of blood T cell repertoires in COVID-19. Study overall: In each case, the material was cDNA or gDNA derived from T cells, B-cell-depleted T cells, or PBMCs.

Libraries were prepared by immunoSEQ multiplex PCR; TCRdb keeps only in-frame clonotypes and omits some of them. The sample records approximately 230,000 clones, approximately 80% being singletons. Participants spanned ages roughly 18 to 95 years and resided in fewer than 30 US areas. Donors in Cohort 3 who had recovered were those with two negative PCRs, healthcare professional clearance, or resolution of their symptoms. The CDR3 sequence is 20 residues long. The germline V and J ends were trimmed by 6 bases and 4 bases, with 31 bases remaining between them. From germline, CDR1 is MNHEY and CDR2 SMNVEV (reference sequence).

The sequenced sample consisted of PBMCs or T cells enriched from blood (not recorded which). The clonotype originates from a man in his forties or fifties who had recovered from COVID-19. The V call is TRBV27, the J call TRBJ1-5, with D perhaps TRBD1 (6 bases). The CDR3 sequence: CASSRFGTGPSHGGNQPQHF. CDR3 coding DNA: TGTGCCAGCAGCCGATTCGGAACAGGGCCTTCACACGGTGGGAATCAGCCCCAGCATTTT.